Below are 10 T cell receptor beta chains sequenced from a single sample in a study of chemoradiotherapy in HPV16-positive cancers. TCRdb's table, derived via immunoSEQ multiplex PCR, lists solely in-frame clones and lacks some. This sample has about 16,000 clones; roughly 70% occur once, and the top ten carry under 8.5%. Source: tumor tissue, taken from a patient who underwent chemoradiotherapy. These receptors were taken from a human donor with HPV-associated anogenital cancer.

This clone was seen once. The chain carries TRBV19 and TRBJ1-5; 8 bases are a match to TRBD1. This CDR3 is 15 amino acids long. Germline V gene lookup returns CDR1 LNHDA and CDR2 SQIVND (reference sequence). Trimming removed 3 bases from V and 6 bases from J; junction bases left unmatched: 7. The CDR3 bases are TGTGCCAGTAGTATTCGGGACAGGTCAATTCAGCCCCAGCATTTT. Translating it yields CASSIRDRSIQPQHF.

V gene TRBV5-6 combines with J gene TRBJ1-3; D not certain. V lost 0 bases and J lost 1, with 8 bases in between. The CDR3 totals 15 residues. Per the germline V gene, CDR1 is SGHDT and CDR2 is YYEEEE. For the CDR3, the DNA is TGTGCCAGCAGCTTGGAGGGCAGATCTGGAAACACCATATATTTT. Its protein is CASSLEGRSGNTIYF.

J is TRBJ2-1 and V is TRBV28; maybe TRBD2 (5 bases). The CDR3 has 15 residues. Germline CDR1 MDHEN, CDR2 SYDVKM. V dropped 5 bases and J dropped 0 bases, with 11 bases sitting between them. Written as DNA, the CDR3 is TGTGCCAGCAGTCGCGCGGGTCTCTCCTACAATGAGCAGTTCTTC. Its protein is CASSRAGLSYNEQFF.

Points on this clone: Other DNA sequences within the sample encode an identical CDR3. The rearrangement uses TRBV2 and TRBJ2-1; either TRBD1 or TRBD2 may fit D (5 bases each). Trimming shortened V by 9 bases and J by 6 bases, and 6 bases separated the two germline ends. The CDR3 runs to 10 residues. CDR1 is SNHLY and CDR2 is FYNNEI in the germline V gene. The CDR3 sequence: CASGGNEQFF. The CDR3 DNA reads TGTGCCAGTGGGGGCAATGAGCAGTTCTTC.

This clone is deemed medium-sized. For the CDR3, the DNA is TGTGCCAGCAGCAGGGGACAGCTAATGGGAGAGCAGTACTTC. This translates into CASSRGQLMGEQYF. The chain is built from TRBV13 and TRBJ2-7, with 7 bases aligning to TRBD1. CDR3 length equals 14 residues. Germline CDR1 and CDR2: PRHDT and FYEKMQ (reference sequence). After removal of 5 bases from V and 7 bases from J, the junction contained 11 bases not matched to a gene.

In this sample, this clone turned up a few times. The rearrangement joins TRBV4-1 to TRBJ1-5; D is perhaps TRBD1 (6 bases). Germline loops: CDR1 MGHRA, CDR2 YSYEKL. Trimming took off 0 bases at V and 0 bases at J, with 9 bases between the two ends. The CDR3 runs 16 residues. The CDR3 region is CASSQEQGYSNQPQHF. In DNA, the CDR3 is TGCGCCAGCAGCCAAGAACAGGGCTATAGCAATCAGCCCCAGCATTTT.

The chain has TRBV7-2 and TRBJ2-5; 9 bases match TRBD2. The closer fit of TRBJ2-7 to the DNA end suggests the J call may be wrong. Germline V gene data show CDR1 as SGHTA and CDR2 as FQGNSA. The CDR3 is 16 residues long. The CDR3 reads CASSLAAGGGAYEQYF. CDR3 sequence (DNA): TGTGCCAGCAGCTTAGCGGCTGGCGGGGGGGCCTACGAGCAGTACTTC.

V usage is TRBV18 and J usage is TRBJ2-2; 8 bases match TRBD2. The CDR3 spans 15 residues. The V and J ends lost 0 bases and 7 bases, in that order; junction bases with no gene match: 4. CDR1 and CDR2 (germline): KGHSH, LQKENI. This chain's CDR3 is CASSPPTRGDGELFF. The CDR3 coding sequence is TGTGCCAGCTCACCACCGACGCGGGGGGACGGGGAGCTGTTTTTT.

The J gene is TRBJ1-3, the V gene TRBV4-1, with D possibly being TRBD1 (6 bases). The CDR3 is 17 amino acids. CDR1 is MGHRA, CDR2 YSYEKL, per germline. Trimming took off 5 bases at V and 0 bases at J, with 17 bases between the two ends. This CDR3 is CASSVRDTSPSGNTIYF. The CDR3 bases are TGCGCCAGCAGCGTCCGGGACACTTCTCCCTCTGGAAACACCATATATTTT.

The V and J genes are TRBV10-3 and TRBJ2-1, with D possibly being TRBD1 or TRBD2 (6 bases each). The length of the CDR3 is 15 residues. Trimming pared 6 bases from V and 0 bases from J, leaving 12 bases between. Germline CDR1 ENHRY, CDR2 SYGVKD. CDR3 loop: CAIRPGGGSYNEQFF. CDR3 coding DNA: TGTGCCATCAGGCCCGGGGGCGGCTCCTACAATGAGCAGTTCTTC.